This entry concerns a single TCR beta chain. The sample belongs to a study of blood T cell repertoires in COVID-19. Produced via immunoSEQ multiplex PCR; TCRdb's table is partial and in-frame only. The sample records 65,000 to 75,000 clones, approximately 87% being singletons. This CDR3 comprises 15 residues. The germline CDR1 and CDR2 sequences are SNHLY and FYNNEI. V was shortened by 2 bases and J by 2 bases, with 12 bases between the two germline ends. Sequenced material: peripheral blood. This chain uses TRBV2 with TRBJ2-5; a possible D gene is TRBD1 (5 bases). The sequence derives from a man aged 45-65 years with active COVID-19. The CDR3 nucleotides are TGTGCCAGCAGTGAATCGCAGGGAATTCAAGAGACCCAGTACTTC. Its translation: CASSESQGIQETQYF.